This T cell receptor beta chain was documented in a study of OX40 agonist ivuxolimab in advanced cancers. Study-wide context: Each patient was given ivuxolimab into a vein every 2 weeks, at 0.01 to 10 mg/kg. Hepatocellular carcinoma, melanoma, renal cell or head and neck cancer affected the dose-escalation patients. Mean age around 60 years, range about 20 to 90; 82.7% male.

V lost 5 bases and J lost 7; bases outside the gene matches: 3. CDR1 MNHEY and CDR2 SMNVEV come from the germline V gene (reference sequence). The CDR3 is 12 residues long. Clones were read by immunoSEQ multiplex PCR, and TCRdb kept only the in-frame ones, dropping some. The profile shows fewer than 45,000 clones, about 89% of them singletons. Study findings and constraints: The average count of expanded clones was higher among CD8+ T cells than among CD4+.

On this clone itself: Its target is unknown.

The sequence was obtained from an adult with an advanced solid tumor such as melanoma, head and neck, liver or kidney cancer. The V and J genes are TRBV27 and TRBJ2-7; TRBD2 matches 9 bases. The material sequenced was CD4+ or CD8+ T cells sorted from blood, taken in a trial of the OX40 agonist ivuxolimab. The CDR3 protein is CASSPGLAEQYF. DNA of the CDR3: TGTGCCAGCAGTCCGGGACTAGCAGAGCAGTACTTC.